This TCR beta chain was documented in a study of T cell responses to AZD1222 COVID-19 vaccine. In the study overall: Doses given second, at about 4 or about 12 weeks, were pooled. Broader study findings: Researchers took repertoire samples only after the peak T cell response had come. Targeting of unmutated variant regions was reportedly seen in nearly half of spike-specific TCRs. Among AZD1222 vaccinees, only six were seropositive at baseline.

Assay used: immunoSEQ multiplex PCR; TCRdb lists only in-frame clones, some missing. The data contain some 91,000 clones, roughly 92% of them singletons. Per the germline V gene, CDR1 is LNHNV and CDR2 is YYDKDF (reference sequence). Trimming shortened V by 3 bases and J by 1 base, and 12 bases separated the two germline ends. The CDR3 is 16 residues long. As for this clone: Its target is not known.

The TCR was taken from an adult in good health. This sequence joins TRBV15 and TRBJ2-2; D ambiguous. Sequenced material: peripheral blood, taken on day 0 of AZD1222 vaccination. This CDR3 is CATSSPWTGNTGELFF. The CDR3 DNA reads TGTGCCACCAGCAGCCCTTGGACGGGGAACACCGGGGAGCTGTTTTTT.